Shown below are 25 T cell receptor beta chains from a single sample sequenced in a study of cytomegalovirus exposure and HLA in healthy donors. The PCR made use of 60 Vbeta and 13 Jbeta primers. This table comes from immunoSEQ multiplex PCR, and its TCRdb copy is limited to in-frame clones, with some not included. The sample has some 220,000 clones; around 80% are singletons. Sequenced: PBMCs. The receptors were sampled from a woman between 40 and 55 years old in good health and CMV-seronegative.

The rearrangement uses TRBV14 and TRBJ2-7; D gene uncertain. Germline V gene sequence: CDR1 SGHDN, CDR2 FVKESK. There are 14 residues in the CDR3. Trimming left V 2 bases short and J 7 bases short, with 15 bases between. The chain's CDR3 is CASSQKSQAREQYF. The CDR3 DNA reads TGTGCCAGCAGCCAAAAGTCCCAGGCAAGGGAGCAGTACTTC.

This chain links TRBV7-6 with TRBJ1-1, with no clear D. V was clipped by 4 bases and J by 0 bases, with 9 bases between them. Germline CDR1 SGHVS, CDR2 FNYEAQ. The CDR3 is 14 amino acids. CDR3 sequence (DNA): TGTGCCAGCAGCTCCGGAGCCATGAACACTGAAGCTTTCTTT. Its translation is CASSSGAMNTEAFF.

This clone has more than one count but fewer than ten. The chain links TRBV5-8 to TRBJ1-4; no firm D call. V shed 4 bases and J shed 6 bases, with 13 bases lying between them. Germline V CDR1 and CDR2: SGHTS, YDEGEE. There are 14 residues in the CDR3. CDR3 nucleotide sequence: TGTGCCAGCAGCCCCCTGGGCACGGATGAAAAACTGTTTTTT. Its translation is CASSPLGTDEKLFF.

The chain joins TRBV19 to TRBJ1-2, with TRBD1 as a possible D gene (5 bases). The CDR3 is 15 amino acids. The V end was cut by 1 base, the J end by 4 bases, with 13 bases between. Germline CDR1 and CDR2: LNHDA and SQIVND (reference sequence). CDR3 sequence (DNA): TGTGCCAGTAGTATAGGGCCAGGGCAGTCCTATGGCTACACCTTC. It encodes CASSIGPGQSYGYTF.

V and J are TRBV5-4 and TRBJ1-3, with D tentatively TRBD1 (5 bases). V lost 3 bases and J lost 4, with 8 bases in between. The CDR3 extends over 13 amino acids. Germline V gene lookup returns CDR1 SGHNT and CDR2 YYREEE (reference sequence). The CDR3 is CASSSWTGNTIYF. The CDR3 DNA reads TGTGCCAGCAGCTCATGGACAGGAAACACCATATATTTT.

About this clone itself: The sample contains more than one DNA sequence encoding this CDR3. The chain is built from TRBV19 and TRBJ2-7, with D hard to call. Trimming took off 3 bases at V and 0 bases at J, with 9 bases between the two ends. The CDR3 loop spans 14 amino acids. Germline V gene sequence: CDR1 LNHDA, CDR2 SQIVND (reference sequence). CDR3 sequence reads: CASSIGQASYEQYF. CDR3 bases: TGTGCCAGTAGTATCGGTCAGGCCTCCTACGAGCAGTACTTC. Full variable domain (rest looked up from reference TRBV19 and TRBJ2-7): DGGITQSPKYLFRKEGQNVTLSCEQNLNHDAMYWYRQDPGQGLRLIYYSQIVNDFQKGDIAEGYSVSREKKESFPLTVTSAQKNPTAFYLCASSIGQASYEQYFGPGTRLTVT.

The V and J genes are TRBV2 and TRBJ1-1, with 8 positions matching TRBD1. V lost 6 bases, J lost 5 bases, and 8 bases stayed unmatched. Per germline, CDR1 SNHLY and CDR2 FYNNEI. This CDR3 has 14 residues. CDR3 sequence reads: CASSANRGVTEAFF. CDR3 coding DNA: TGTGCCAGCAGCGCTAACAGGGGGGTGACTGAAGCTTTCTTT. The full variable domain, in which reference TRBV2 and TRBJ1-1 provide the parts outside the CDR3, is EPEVTQTPSHQVTQMGQEVILRCVPISNHLYFYWYRQILGQKVEFLVSFYNNEISEKSEIFDDQFSVERPDGSNFTLKIRSTKLEDSAMYFCASSANRGVTEAFFGQGTRLTVV.

In this sample, this clone turned up once. The V gene is TRBV29-1, the J gene TRBJ1-2; TRBD1 matches 8 bases. The germline V gene has CDR1 SQVTM and CDR2 ANQGSEA. The V and J ends lost 4 bases and 0 bases, in that order; junction bases with no gene match: 4. This CDR3 is 14 amino acids long. The CDR3 nucleotides are TGCAGCGTTGGGGGACAGGCCCCTAACTATGGCTACACCTTC. This encodes CSVGGQAPNYGYTF.

The chain carries TRBV11-2 and TRBJ1-2; no definite D call. The CDR3 runs 14 residues. Looked up from germline, CDR1 is SGHAT and CDR2 is FQNNGV. Deletions cut 0 bases from V and 8 bases from J, with 13 bases between. The CDR3 coding sequence is TGTGCCAGCAGCTTAGATACCGAGCGGCGGGGCTACACCTTC. This encodes CASSLDTERRGYTF.

The genes are TRBV18 and TRBJ1-1; 7 bases align to TRBD1. The CDR3 sequence is 14 residues long. Germline CDR1 and CDR2: KGHSH and LQKENI. The junction had 3 bases not matched to a gene; V was cut back by 4 bases and J by 1 base. CDR3 loop: CASSQGQANTEAFF. The CDR3 coding sequence is TGTGCCAGCTCACAAGGACAGGCGAACACTGAAGCTTTCTTT.

The rearrangement uses TRBV7-3 and TRBJ1-1; D unclear. Trimming shortened V by 5 bases and J by 8 bases, and 15 bases separated the two germline ends. The CDR3 runs to 13 residues. The V gene's germline CDR1 is SGHTA and CDR2 FQGTGA. CDR3 sequence reads: CASSPREGGEAFF. CDR3 coding DNA: TGTGCCAGCAGCCCGAGGGAGGGTGGGGAAGCTTTCTTT.

This clone appeared a single time. The chain couples TRBV27 to TRBJ1-2; D possibly corresponds to TRBD1 (6 bases). The CDR3 contains 13 residues. V shed 3 bases and J shed 8 bases, with 13 bases lying between them. Germline CDR1 MNHEY, CDR2 SMNVEV (reference sequence). CDR3 amino acids: CASSFQGSRGYTF. The CDR3 nucleotides read TGTGCCAGCAGTTTCCAGGGGAGTCGGGGCTACACCTTC.

The gene calls are TRBV4-2 and TRBJ2-7; D is possibly TRBD2 (6 bases). Germline assignment: CDR1 LGHNA and CDR2 YNFKEQ. Trimming removed 3 bases at V and 3 bases at J, with 12 bases between. CDR3 length equals 14 residues. The CDR3 region is CASSQGGGDYEQYF. The DNA of the CDR3 is TGTGCCAGCAGCCAGGGTGGAGGGGACTACGAGCAGTACTTC.

In DNA form, the CDR3 reads TGTGCCAGCTCACCACCAGGGGGCGATTCACCCCTCCACTTT. The encoded protein is CASSPPGGDSPLHF. The chain links TRBV18 to TRBJ1-6; 7 bases line up with TRBD1. The CDR3 is made up of 14 amino acids. Trimming cost V 0 bases and J 8 bases; bases outside gene matches: 1. CDR1 is KGHSH and CDR2 is LQKENI in the germline V gene.

The chain links TRBV6-1 to TRBJ2-1; TRBD2 aligns across 11 bases. V shed 4 bases and J 7 bases; nucleotides not matched to a gene: 15. Germline-derived CDR1 and CDR2 are MNHNS and SASEGT. The length of the CDR3 is 18 residues. CDR3 region: CASSGKGSLAGAANEQFF. CDR3 DNA sequence: TGTGCCAGCAGTGGAAAGGGGTCACTAGCGGGGGCTGCTAATGAGCAGTTCTTC.

The CDR3 region is CASSYYRGLDQPQHF. CDR3 in DNA: TGTGCCAGCAGTTACTATAGGGGTTTGGATCAGCCCCAGCATTTT. The V gene is TRBV6-5, the J gene TRBJ1-5; possible D gene TRBD1, 5 bases. The CDR3 consists of 15 residues. Germline lookup yields CDR1 MNHEY and CDR2 SVGAGI. The V end lost 1 base, the J end lost 5 bases, and 12 bases lay between the germline ends.

This chain connects TRBV7-9 to TRBJ2-5; a weak D match, TRBD1 (5 bases). Trimming took off 3 bases at V and 0 bases at J, with 11 bases between the two ends. Germline V gene data show CDR1 as SEHNR and CDR2 as FQNEAQ (reference sequence). The CDR3 runs to 15 residues. DNA for the CDR3: TGTGCCAGCAGCTTCCCCAGGGCGTACCAAGAGACCCAGTACTTC. Amino acid sequence: CASSFPRAYQETQYF.

V is TRBV6-6 and J is TRBJ2-1; D gene ambiguous. This CDR3 has 15 amino acids. The germline V gene encodes CDR1 MNHNY and CDR2 SVGAGI (reference sequence). V shed 2 bases and J shed 5 bases, with 13 bases lying between them. The CDR3 reads CASSYHRERNNEQFF. In nucleotides, the CDR3 is TGTGCCAGCAGTTACCATAGAGAACGAAACAATGAGCAGTTCTTC.

This chain joins TRBV5-7 and TRBJ2-3, with TRBD1 identical over 10 bases. TRBV5-7 is placed among ORFs of uncertain function. The trim removed 4 bases at V and 4 bases at J, leaving 6 bases unmatched. This CDR3 has 15 residues. As DNA, the CDR3 is TGTGCCAGCAGCATCGGACAGGGGGTCCCAGATACGCAGTATTTT. It encodes CASSIGQGVPDTQYF.

CDR3 region: CASSRGGRTQMDTQYF. The CDR3 coding sequence is TGTGCCAGCAGTCGGGGGGGCAGGACACAGATGGATACGCAGTATTTT. The V call is TRBV28, the J call TRBJ2-3; the match to TRBD2 covers 8 bases. The J segment lost 6 bases and the V segment lost 5 bases, leaving 13 bases of the junction unmatched. The CDR3 sequence is 16 residues long. Germline V gives CDR1 MDHEN, CDR2 SYDVKM.

The V gene is TRBV19, the J gene TRBJ1-1, with TRBD1 as a possible D gene (5 bases). CDR1 LNHDA and CDR2 SQIVND come from the germline V gene (reference sequence). V was trimmed by 6 bases and J by 5 bases, leaving 22 bases between them. The CDR3 is 16 residues long. CDR3 bases: TGTGCCAGTAGCAATTTGGGGGAGGGAATCGGGACTGAAGCTTTCTTT. Translation gives CASSNLGEGIGTEAFF.

This rearrangement joins TRBV30 to TRBJ2-5; TRBD1 matches 7 bases. Judging by the DNA end, TRBJ2-7 fits better; the J call may be wrong. CDR1 and CDR2 from the germline V gene are GTSNPN and SVGIG (reference sequence). This CDR3 has 11 residues. The CDR3: CAWRTGSEQYF. The CDR3, as DNA: TGTGCCTGGAGGACAGGGTCCGAGCAGTACTTC.

The V and J genes are TRBV29-1 and TRBJ1-2; a weak D match, TRBD1 (6 bases). The V gene's germline CDR1 is SQVTM and CDR2 ANQGSEA. The V end lost 6 bases, the J end lost 3 bases, and 20 bases lay between the germline ends. The CDR3 runs 15 residues. CDR3 DNA: TGCAGCGTCGCCGAGGGGGGGATTAGAGACTATGGCTACACCTTC. Protein: CSVAEGGIRDYGYTF.

Written as DNA, the CDR3 is TGTGCCAGCAGCGCGGGACTAGCGGGGAGAGATGAGCAGTTCTTC. This encodes CASSAGLAGRDEQFF. The chain carries TRBV7-9 and TRBJ2-1; 13 bases line up with TRBD2. The V and J ends lost 5 bases and 8 bases, in that order; junction bases with no gene match: 6. The germline gives CDR1 SEHNR, CDR2 FQNEAQ (reference sequence). CDR3 length equals 15 residues.

The V gene is TRBV11-3, the J gene TRBJ2-1; the match to TRBD1 covers 8 bases. The J segment lost 10 bases and the V segment lost 4 bases, leaving 3 bases of the junction unmatched. The CDR3 loop spans 12 amino acids. Per the germline V gene, CDR1 is SGHNT and CDR2 is YENEEA. The CDR3 region is CASSSRDREQFF. Written as DNA, the CDR3 is TGTGCCAGCAGCTCCCGGGACAGGGAGCAGTTCTTC.